This TCR beta chain came from a study of technical replicates of blood from a handful of donors. Per germline, CDR1 SGHRS and CDR2 YFSETQ. Trimming cost V 4 bases and J 6 bases; bases outside gene matches: 7. This CDR3 contains 14 residues. The assay was immunoSEQ multiplex PCR, and TCRdb's table has in-frame clones only and misses some. The table has 95,000 to 100,000 clones, roughly 95% seen once. The sample taken for sequencing was T cells isolated from PBMCs. The chain joins TRBV5-1 to TRBJ2-7, with 10 positions matching TRBD1. The sequence was obtained from a human donor in good health. CDR3 loop: CASSPGTGAGEQYF. In nucleotides, the CDR3 is TGCGCCAGCAGCCCGGGGACAGGGGCAGGCGAGCAGTACTTC.